This TCR beta chain was sequenced for a study of cytomegalovirus exposure and HLA in healthy donors. Per the germline V gene, CDR1 is SGHKS and CDR2 is YYEKEE (reference sequence). V dropped 2 bases and J dropped 4; count of bases not matched to a gene: 4. The CDR3 runs to 14 residues. PCR amplification relied on 60 Vbeta primers (plus 13 Jbeta primers). Data came from immunoSEQ multiplex PCR; TCRdb stores just in-frame clones and leaves some out. The sample shows about 130,000 clones, about 80% of them seen only once. The chain uses TRBV5-5 and TRBJ2-7; TRBD2 matches at 9 bases. This clonotype was obtained from a male donor in good health and CMV-seronegative. The sequencing sample was made of PBMCs. The DNA for the CDR3 is TGTGCCAGCAGCTTTAGCGGGAGAGGTTACGAGCAGTACTTC. Its protein is CASSFSGRGYEQYF. The full variable domain, completed using reference TRBV5-5 and TRBJ2-7, is DAGVTQSPTHLIKTRGQQVTLRCSPISGHKSVSWYQQVLGQGPQFIFQYYEKEERGRGNFPDRFSARQFPNYSSELNVNALLLGDSALYLCASSFSGRGYEQYFGPGTRLTVT.